This TCR beta chain came from a study of blood T cell repertoires in COVID-19 (dated by TCRdb to about 2020). About the study as a whole: The collaborator samples originated in the United States, Italy and Spain and spanned the acute and convalescent phases of COVID-19. The material from the prospective study consisted of cDNA or gDNA derived from T cells, B-cell-depleted T cells, or PBMCs. The dataset comprised deeply sampled blood TCRbeta repertoires from subjects exposed to, actively infected with, or recovered from COVID-19. A freely available public database, intended as a resource for researchers studying the immune response to SARS-CoV-2, is where the repertoires were released. Samples came from the ongoing ImmuneRACE study (first 160 participants) plus 1,254 subjects from 6 global collaborators. A de-identified subject ID, COVID-19 status, age in years and sex were almost always included in the sample metadata. HLA class I and class II types, where available, came from metadata supplied by the sample provider rather than from assay-based typing.

Taken from cysteine to phenylalanine, the CDR3 has 13 residues. The read is trimmed to its CDR3 DNA, 39 bases read in frame from base 1. V is cut by 2 bases and J by 2 bases, and the space between the germline ends is 8 bases. Based on the germline V gene (reference sequence), the CDR1 and CDR2 sequences are SGHNT and YYREEE. Each collaborating institution followed its own protocols to collect whole blood in K2EDTA tubes. For TCRbeta analysis, collaborators shipped samples as frozen whole blood, isolated PBMCs, or DNA extracted from either of those sample types. TCRbeta CDR3 regions were amplified from genomic DNA by means of the immunoSEQ Assay, a bias-controlled multiplex PCR. Per the original workflow: The number of nucleated cells in each sample was estimated by amplification of reference gene primers within the assay. To quantify the absolute abundance of each unique TCRbeta CDR3 rearrangement, sequence reads were collapsed and filtered. For each sample, productive Simpson clonality was calculated by taking the square root of Simpson's diversity index across productive rearrangements. Imported from immuneACCESS, the table was reduced by TCRdb to in-frame sequences with V and J called. These copies leave out some clones; in studies compared against another copy, an unresolved V gene accounts for under half, and the cause of the remainder is not known. The D gene and trimming were derived from the DNA, and the V and J assignments and clone size from that table. The table for this sample lists about 490,000 clones; approximately 83% of them were counted only once. Approximately 2.9% of the sample comes from the top ten.

What the work shows at the level of the full study, not this receptor alone: How much clinical and demographic metadata was included differed by source and by participant, and the metadata was provided uncurated.

In this sample, this clone turned up once. The target of this receptor is not known. It has no much larger one-base neighbor in the sample; base qualities were not kept. Sequencing was performed on peripheral blood. The chain was built from TRBV5-4 and TRBJ2-7; TRBD1 is possibly the D segment (5 matching bases). The sequence was obtained from a human donor in a cohort sampled during active COVID-19. The CDR3 region: CASSFKGTYEQYF. The DNA sequence is given as TGTGCCAGCAGCTTCAAGGGGACCTACGAGCAGTACTTC.